A selection of T cell receptor beta chains follows, all from one sample in a study of blood T cell repertoires in COVID-19. The protocol was immunoSEQ multiplex PCR, while the TCRdb copy is restricted to in-frame clones and leaves out a portion. The sample includes about 140,000 clones, about four fifths of them seen just once. The sample comprised peripheral blood. All receptors derive from a human donor in a cohort sampled during active COVID-19. CDR3s include the opening cysteine and the closing phenylalanine or tryptophan. The D gene is left open where the match is weak. Clone size is stated in some rows and not others, as once, few, many or a class when expanded.

TRBJ2-6 | TRBV15 | NA | NA | CATSRESGGAAGANVLTF | TGTGCCACCAGCAGGGAGTCGGGGGGCGCGGCTGGGGCCAACGTCCTGACTTTC
TRBJ2-7 | TRBV25-1 | TRBD2 | many | CASSPSGGSYEQYF | TGTGCCAGCAGCCCTAGCGGGGGGTCCTACGAGCAGTACTTC
TRBJ2-4 | TRBV10-1 | TRBD1 | NA | CASNGDRGPKNIQYF | TGCGCCAGCAACGGGGACAGGGGTCCCAAAAACATTCAGTACTTC
TRBJ1-5 | TRBV2 | NA | NA | CASSIGQYIPQHF | TGTGCCAGCAGCATCGGACAGTATATCCCCCAGCATTTT
TRBJ2-1 | TRBV7-9 | TRBD1 | NA | CASSFKSGTGANEQFF | TGTGCCAGCAGCTTCAAGTCCGGGACAGGGGCTAATGAGCAGTTCTTC
TRBJ2-7 | TRBV11-1 | TRBD1 | NA | CASSPRDRGRVQQYF | TGTGCCAGCAGCCCACGGGACAGGGGAAGGGTTCAGCAGTACTTC
TRBJ1-2 | TRBV29-1 | NA | NA | CSVEDPQGTYGYTF | TGCAGCGTTGAAGATCCCCAGGGGACCTATGGCTACACCTTC
TRBJ2-3 | TRBV7-3 | TRBD1 | NA | CASSPTGTFTDTQYF | TGTGCCAGCAGTCCGACAGGGACCTTCACAGATACGCAGTATTTT
TRBJ1-2 | TRBV19 | NA | NA | CASSRTRSGYTF | TGTGCCAGTAGCCGGACAAGAAGCGGCTACACCTTC
TRBJ1-1 | TRBV20-1 | NA | once | CSAESPPLAFF | TGCAGTGCGGAGAGCCCCCCCTTGGCTTTCTTT
TRBJ2-3 | TRBV12-3/TRBV12-4 | NA | NA | CASSPPGTDTQYF | TGTGCCAGCAGCCCCCCTGGCACAGATACGCAGTATTTT
TRBJ2-7 | TRBV5-3 | NA | NA | CARSCGQLSYEQYF | TGTGCCAGAAGCTGCGGACAGCTCTCCTACGAGCAGTACTTC
TRBJ1-5 | TRBV5-5 | NA | NA | CASSSDSIQPQHF | TGTGCCAGCAGCTCTGACAGTATTCAGCCCCAGCATTTT
TRBJ1-2 | TRBV7-2 | TRBD1 | NA | CASSSPGQGDYGYTF | TGTGCCAGCAGCTCGCCTGGACAGGGAGACTATGGCTACACCTTC
TRBJ2-1 | TRBV24-1 | TRBD2 | NA | CATSSGGAYNEQFF | TGTGCCACCAGTAGCGGGGGGGCCTACAATGAGCAGTTCTTC
TRBJ2-7 | TRBV9 | NA | NA | CASSGEGGEQYF | TGTGCCAGCAGCGGGGAGGGGGGCGAGCAGTACTTC
TRBJ1-1 | TRBV2 | NA | NA | CASSGQNTEAFF | TGTGCCAGCAGTGGACAGAACACTGAAGCTTTCTTT
TRBJ1-2 | TRBV6-5 | NA | few | CASRNREANYGYTF | TGTGCCAGCAGGAACAGGGAAGCTAACTATGGCTACACCTTC
TRBJ1-5 | TRBV5-1 | NA | NA | CASWRGVQPQHF | TGCGCCAGCTGGCGGGGAGTTCAGCCCCAGCATTTT
TRBJ1-2 | TRBV4-2 | NA | once | CASSPKRDTNYGYTF | TGTGCCAGCAGCCCGAAGCGGGACACTAACTATGGCTACACCTTC
TRBJ2-7 | TRBV4-1 | TRBD2 | NA | CASSQALAGGVSYEQYF | TGCGCCAGCAGCCAAGCGCTAGCGGGGGGTGTTTCATACGAGCAGTACTTC
TRBJ2-3 | TRBV12-3/TRBV12-4 | TRBD2 | NA | CAITSGSTDTQYF | TGTGCCATCACTAGCGGCTCCACAGATACGCAGTATTTT
TRBJ2-7 | TRBV6-5 | NA | NA | CASSLNQGEQYF | TGTGCCAGCAGTCTGAACCAGGGAGAGCAGTACTTC
TRBJ2-5 | TRBV6-6 | NA | NA | CASSSGGEGRTQYF | TGTGCCAGCAGTTCGGGGGGCGAGGGAAGGACCCAGTACTTC
TRBJ1-4 | TRBV2 | NA | NA | CASGILGEKLFF | TGTGCCAGCGGGATACTAGGGGAAAAACTGTTTTTT